The 20 T cell receptor beta chains below come from one sample, sequenced in a study of Ad26.COV2.S vaccination and SARS-CoV-2 variants. TCRdb's table, derived via immunoSEQ multiplex PCR, lists solely in-frame clones and lacks some. The table shows 300,000 to 450,000 clones, with roughly 81% occurring only once. The treatment: approximately 18 received Ad26.COV2.S at low or high dose, single or two shots; several received placebo; per-sample allocation not given. Day 63 after the first injection of vaccine or placebo was the sampling time. The input for sequencing was peripheral blood, taken in a trial of Ad26.COV2.S vaccine versus placebo. These receptors all stem from a person between 18 and 65 years old who received the Ad26.COV2.S COVID-19 vaccine or a placebo.

The chain recombines TRBV28 with TRBJ2-5; 11 bases align to TRBD2. Germline V gene sequence: CDR1 MDHEN, CDR2 SYDVKM. V was pared by 5 bases and J by 1 base, with 6 bases of the junction left unmatched. The CDR3 runs to 16 residues. The CDR3 DNA reads as TGTGCCAGCAGTCTGCGACTAGCGGGGTCCCAAGAGACCCAGTACTTC. Translated, it gives CASSLRLAGSQETQYF.

The sample holds one count of this clone. This chain's CDR3 is CAISESDRRQETQYF. Written as DNA, the CDR3 is TGTGCCATCAGTGAGTCGGACAGAAGGCAAGAGACCCAGTACTTC. This chain joins TRBV10-3 and TRBJ2-5, with TRBD1 as a possible D gene (6 bases). CDR1 is ENHRY, CDR2 SYGVKD, per germline. With 0 bases removed from V and 2 bases from J, the gap between germline ends came to 10 bases. The CDR3 is 15 residues long.

The V and J genes are TRBV6-2 or TRBV6-3 and TRBJ1-5; unclear D gene. CDR1 and CDR2 from the germline V gene are MNHEY and SVGEGT. The V end was cut by 5 bases, the J end by 4 bases, with 9 bases between. The CDR3 has 13 residues. The CDR3 bases are TGTGCCAGCAGTCCGGAACGTAATCAGCCCCAGCATTTT. Amino acids: CASSPERNQPQHF.

The chain has TRBV21-1 and TRBJ1-2; the listed D gene, TRBD1, was not tested against the DNA. TRBV21-1 is deemed a pseudogene. This CDR3 has 16 residues. The CDR3 loop is CASSIRTPRLSLFATF. The CDR3 DNA follows: TGTGCCAGCAGCATCCGGACACCGAGGTTATCCCTGTTCGCCACCTTC.

The chain links TRBV30 to TRBJ1-1, with TRBD1 identical over 7 bases. Looked up from germline, CDR1 is GTSNPN and CDR2 is SVGIG (reference sequence). The V gene end was trimmed by 0 bases and the J gene end by 4 bases; junction bases not matched to a gene: 2. The CDR3 contains 13 residues. The CDR3 DNA reads as TGTGCCTGGAGTGTACAGGGGAGCACTGAAGCTTTCTTT. Its translation: CAWSVQGSTEAFF.

The gene calls are TRBV29-1 and TRBJ1-1, with D perhaps matching TRBD1 (5 bases). V was pared by 6 bases and J by 3 bases, with 14 bases between. This CDR3 is built from 13 residues. Germline CDR1 SQVTM, CDR2 ANQGSEA. The CDR3 loop is CSVGGRGHTEAFF. The DNA of the CDR3 is TGCAGCGTGGGGGGTCGCGGCCACACTGAAGCTTTCTTT.

The rearrangement links TRBV18 to TRBJ2-1; 15 nucleotides line up with TRBD2. J lost 7 bases, V lost 5 bases, and 6 bases had no gene match. Germline CDR1 is KGHSH and CDR2 is LQKENI. CDR3 length: 16 amino acids. CDR3 sequence: CASSSTGTSGRNEQFF. The CDR3 nucleotides are TGTGCCAGCTCATCGACCGGGACTAGCGGGAGGAATGAGCAGTTCTTC.

This chain connects TRBV2 to TRBJ1-1, with D unclear. The V and J ends lost 1 base and 4 bases respectively, with 7 bases between them. Germline CDR1 and CDR2: SNHLY and FYNNEI. This CDR3 spans 13 amino acids. The CDR3 nucleotides are TGTGCCAGCAGTGAAGGGGTAGGCACTGAAGCTTTCTTT. Protein product: CASSEGVGTEAFF.

J is TRBJ2-3 and V is TRBV19, with 9 bases matching TRBD2. The CDR3 length is 15 residues. J was trimmed by 4 bases and V by 3 bases; bases with no gene match: 5. CDR1 is LNHDA, CDR2 SQIVND, per germline (reference sequence). The DNA for the CDR3 is TGTGCCAGTAGTATCCCAGCGGGGGGTCCAGATACGCAGTATTTT. It codes for CASSIPAGGPDTQYF.

The rearrangement joins TRBV3-1 (or the pseudogene TRBV3-2) to TRBJ2-1; D is unresolved. V lost 4 bases and J lost 3, with 19 bases in between. The V gene's germline CDR1 is LGHDT and CDR2 YNNKEL (reference sequence). The CDR3 runs to 17 residues. Here the CDR3 reads CASSRPLKGPHYNEQFF. For the CDR3, the DNA is TGTGCCAGCAGCCGTCCCTTAAAGGGCCCTCACTACAATGAGCAGTTCTTC.

This chain joins TRBV3-1 (or the pseudogene TRBV3-2) and TRBJ2-3; 13 bases line up with TRBD2. Germline V CDR1 and CDR2: LGHDT, YNNKEL (reference sequence). V gave up 1 base and J gave up 4 bases; unmatched junction bases: 8. There are 18 residues in the CDR3. CDR3: CASSQAPLAGGRADTQYF. The CDR3 DNA reads as TGTGCCAGCAGCCAAGCCCCACTAGCGGGAGGGAGGGCAGATACGCAGTATTTT.

V is TRBV5-4 and J is TRBJ2-3, with D unresolved. Germline lookup yields CDR1 SGHNT and CDR2 YYREEE (reference sequence). The ends were cut back, 4 bases at V and 1 base at J, with 7 bases in the middle. The CDR3 totals 13 residues. The CDR3 DNA reads as TGTGCCAGCAGCGTCGGGCGCACAGATACGCAGTATTTT. Encoded protein: CASSVGRTDTQYF.

Here the CDR3 DNA reads TGTGCCAGCAGCCCCCAAGAGACCCAGTACTTC. It codes for CASSPQETQYF. The chain uses TRBV11-2 and TRBJ2-5; the D is unclear. Germline values: CDR1 SGHAT, CDR2 FQNNGV. The CDR3 covers 11 residues. The germline V and J ends were trimmed by 5 bases and 1 base, with 2 bases remaining between them.

This clone came up once. The chain uses TRBV5-1 and TRBJ2-5; TRBD2 matches at 11 bases. CDR1 and CDR2 (germline): SGHRS, YFSETQ. This CDR3 is built from 16 residues. V was clipped by 4 bases and J by 0 bases; unmatched bases: 5. The CDR3 coding sequence is TGCGCCAGCAGCCCCTTAGCGGGAGGGAACCAAGAGACCCAGTACTTC. Residues: CASSPLAGGNQETQYF.

The rearrangement links TRBV6-2 or TRBV6-3 to TRBJ1-4; tentatively, D is TRBD1 (5 bases). Germline V lookup: CDR1 MNHEY, CDR2 SVGEGT. This CDR3 has 15 amino acids. Trimming pared 6 bases from V and 8 bases from J, leaving 19 bases between. The CDR3 DNA sequence: TGTGCCAGCAGCTATCCTTTTGAGGGGCGAGAAAAACTGTTTTTT. Its protein is CASSYPFEGREKLFF.

This chain connects TRBV28 to TRBJ2-7; possible D gene TRBD2, 6 bases. The CDR3 sequence is 15 residues long. Between the trimmed V and J ends, which lost 8 bases and 2 bases, there was a span of 19 bases. CDR1 is MDHEN and CDR2 is SYDVKM in the germline V gene. The DNA of the CDR3 is TGTGCCAGCTCCCCCCAGGTAGGGAGGACCTACGAGCAGTACTTC. As protein: CASSPQVGRTYEQYF. The entire variable domain, with the rest obtained from reference TRBV28 and TRBJ2-7, is as follows: DVKVTQSSRYLVKRTGEKVFLECVQDMDHENMFWYRQDPGLGLRLIYFSYDVKMKEKGDIPEGYSVSREKKERFSLILESASTNQTSMYLCASSPQVGRTYEQYFGPGTRLTVT.

The rearrangement uses TRBV10-3 and TRBJ2-5; maybe TRBD1 (6 bases). The ends were cut back, 4 bases at V and 4 bases at J, with 13 bases in the middle. CDR3 length: 14 residues. The germline V gene encodes CDR1 ENHRY and CDR2 SYGVKD. The CDR3 DNA reads TGTGCCATCAGTGGAAGGGGACAAGCAGAGACCCAGTACTTC. The encoded protein is CAISGRGQAETQYF.

The CDR3 sequence is CASSPLVAGGRETQYF. The CDR3 DNA follows: TGTGCCAGCTCACCACTTGTAGCAGGGGGCCGAGAGACCCAGTACTTC. The chain carries TRBV18 and TRBJ2-5; 8 nucleotides agree with TRBD1. Looked up from germline, CDR1 is KGHSH and CDR2 is LQKENI. The CDR3 contains 16 residues. V was pared by 1 base and J by 4 bases, with 8 bases of the junction left unmatched.

With respect to this clone: Other DNA sequences in the sample encode the same CDR3. The chain couples TRBV28 to TRBJ1-1, with TRBD1 as a possible D gene (5 bases). CDR1 and CDR2 from the germline V gene are MDHEN and SYDVKM. This CDR3 contains 14 residues. V lost 4 bases to trimming and J lost 8 bases, with 17 bases between them. The CDR3 sequence: CASSSTRQLSEAFF. DNA for the CDR3: TGTGCCAGCAGTTCCACACGACAGCTCTCCGAAGCTTTCTTT. The full variable domain, with the rest looked up from reference TRBV28 and TRBJ1-1, is DVKVTQSSRYLVKRTGEKVFLECVQDMDHENMFWYRQDPGLGLRLIYFSYDVKMKEKGDIPEGYSVSREKKERFSLILESASTNQTSMYLCASSSTRQLSEAFFGQGTRLTVV.

The rearrangement joins TRBV28 to TRBJ1-2; a possible D gene is TRBD1 (5 bases). The ends were cut back, 2 bases at V and 0 bases at J, with 7 bases in the middle. Germline loops: CDR1 MDHEN, CDR2 SYDVKM. This CDR3 has 14 residues. The CDR3 region has the DNA TGTGCCAGCAGTTTAGGGGGGGCTAACTATGGCTACACCTTC. It encodes CASSLGGANYGYTF.